The present T cell receptor (beta chain) was sequenced within a study of blood T cells in healthy people across ages. The germline CDR1 and CDR2 sequences are KGHSH and LQKENI. Trimming stripped 4 bases from V and 7 bases from J, with 14 bases between. This CDR3 has 14 amino acids. Study results and caveats: Naive T cell percentage strongly correlated with TCR beta diversity.

A J-beta primer mix and a sample-barcoded 5' primer were used in a second PCR of about 7 to 11 cycles. At least 2.5 million CDR3-containing paired-end reads were obtained per sample. From the 5' RACE reads, TCRdb called clonotypes with MiXCR, one entry per CDR3 protein. The sample lists some 1.5 million distinct CDR3 sequences; roughly 27% were seen once. Details on this clonotype: Its antigen remains unknown.

Donors were systemically healthy Caucasian individuals from Russia aged roughly 6 to 100 years. The sequence came from a woman in her thirties in good health. The source material was blood. The chain is built from TRBV18 and TRBJ2-1; D is perhaps TRBD1 (6 bases). CDR3 residues: CASSRAGVPNEQFF. The CDR3 coding sequence is TGTGCCAGCTCACGAGCAGGGGTGCCGAATGAGCAGTTCTTC.